A selection of T cell receptor beta chains follows, all from one sample in a study of T cell responses to AZD1222 COVID-19 vaccine. The protocol was immunoSEQ multiplex PCR, while the TCRdb copy is restricted to in-frame clones and leaves out a portion. The sample holds over 150,000 clones; roughly 92% are singletons and the top ten take roughly 3.5%. Sequences were derived from peripheral blood, sampled 28 days after the second AZD1222 dose. These receptors originate from an adult who received the AZD1222 COVID-19 vaccine. CDR3s include the opening cysteine and the closing phenylalanine or tryptophan. Each record gives: J gene, clone size, V gene, CDR3 protein. Expanded clones are given a class, and other clones once, few, many or no size at all.

TRBJ2-3 | NA | TRBV5-1 | CASSFAGGQTDTQYF
TRBJ2-7 | few | TRBV30 | CAWSPLDRGASEQYF
TRBJ2-5 | NA | TRBV11-2 | CASSLKTGWETQYF
TRBJ1-1 | NA | TRBV7-3 | CASSVTQGAKTEAFF
TRBJ2-1 | NA | TRBV30 | CAWSKGQPGAYNEQFF
TRBJ2-7 | NA | TRBV11-2 | CASSLSFVNYEQYF
TRBJ1-2 | once | TRBV11-2 | CASSTRANYGYTF
TRBJ2-2 | NA | TRBV11-1 | CASSLSLGGELFF
TRBJ2-6 | NA | TRBV18 | CASSRDASSGANVLTF
TRBJ1-4 | NA | TRBV6-6 | CASSHMRQDEKLFF
TRBJ2-7 | NA | TRBV19 | CASSRRQTLYYEQYF